This T cell receptor beta chain appears in the sequencing data of a study of cytomegalovirus exposure and HLA in healthy donors. Points from the study as a whole: Among TCR beta chains of equal frequency, HLA-associated ones were more clonally expanded in a later analysis. Earlier analysis found most TCR beta V segments productive about 90% or about 30% of the time. There were reportedly fewer N-insertions in an Asian-associated ancestry cluster than the approximately 700-donor mean, in a later analysis. Reportedly, HLA-A and HLA-B alleles of most subjects were accurately predicted from TCR beta.

Primers included in the PCR were 60 Vbeta and 13 Jbeta primers. Assay used: immunoSEQ multiplex PCR; TCRdb lists only in-frame clones, some missing. The table includes some 140,000 clones, about 76% detected once. CDR3 length equals 14 residues. The germline V gene has CDR1 LGHNA and CDR2 YSLEER. The junction had 1 base not matched to a gene; V was cut back by 3 bases and J by 6 bases. This clone was seen a single time. Its antigen is undetermined. V usage is TRBV4-3 and J usage is TRBJ2-7; 14 bases align to TRBD2. The clonotype comes from a young man in good health and CMV-seropositive. Sequencing was carried out using PBMCs. The chain's CDR3 is CASSQGLAGAEQYF. CDR3 bases: TGCGCCAGCAGCCAGGGACTAGCGGGGGCCGAGCAGTACTTC.